The clone carrying this TCR beta chain was picked up one time. CDR3 size: 13 residues. V was clipped by 4 bases and J by 5 bases, with 9 bases between them. These data are taken from a study of blood T cell repertoires in COVID-19. About the research overall: From the United States, Italy and Spain came samples of acute and convalescent COVID-19. Sources were T cells, B-cell-depleted T cells, or PBMCs; the material itself was cDNA or gDNA.

As handled by the study authors: Estimation of nucleated cell counts relied on the amplification of reference gene primers. Assay: immunoSEQ multiplex PCR; the TCRdb copy retains only in-frame clones and omits some. From that table come the V and J calls and clone size; the DNA was used to work out D and trimming. The table lists about 69,000 clones, approximately 75% of them singletons. The clonotype originates from a human donor in a cohort sampled during active COVID-19. The sequencing input was peripheral blood. The J gene is TRBJ2-1, the V gene TRBV23-1; D unclear. TRBV23-1 is designated an ORF whose function remains uncertain. The CDR3 sequence: CASSPGMHNEQFF. Here the CDR3 DNA reads TGCGCCAGCAGTCCAGGCATGCACAATGAGCAGTTCTTC.